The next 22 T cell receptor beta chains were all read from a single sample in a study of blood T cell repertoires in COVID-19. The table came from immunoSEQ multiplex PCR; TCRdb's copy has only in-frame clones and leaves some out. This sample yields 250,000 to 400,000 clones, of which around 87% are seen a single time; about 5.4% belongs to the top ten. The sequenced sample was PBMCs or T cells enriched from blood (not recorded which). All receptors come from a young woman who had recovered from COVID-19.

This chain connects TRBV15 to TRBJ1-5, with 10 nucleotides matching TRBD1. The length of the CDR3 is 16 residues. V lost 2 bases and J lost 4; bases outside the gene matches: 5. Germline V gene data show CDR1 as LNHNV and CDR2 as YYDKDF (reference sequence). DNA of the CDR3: TGTGCCACCAGCAGACTTACGGGACAGGGGAATCAGCCCCAGCATTTT. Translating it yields CATSRLTGQGNQPQHF.

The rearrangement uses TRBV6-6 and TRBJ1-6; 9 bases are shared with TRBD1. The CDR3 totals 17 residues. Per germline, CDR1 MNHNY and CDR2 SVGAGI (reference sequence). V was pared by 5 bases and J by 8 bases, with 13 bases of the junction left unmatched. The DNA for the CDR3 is TGTGCCAGCAGTCGCTCAACCGGACAGGGGAGTCATTCACCCCTCCACTTT. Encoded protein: CASSRSTGQGSHSPLHF.

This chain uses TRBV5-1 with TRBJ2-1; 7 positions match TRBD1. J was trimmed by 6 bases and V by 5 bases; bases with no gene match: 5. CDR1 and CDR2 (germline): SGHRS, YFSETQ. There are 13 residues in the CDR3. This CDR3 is CASSVGQVNEQFF. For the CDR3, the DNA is TGCGCCAGCAGTGTTGGACAGGTCAATGAGCAGTTCTTC.

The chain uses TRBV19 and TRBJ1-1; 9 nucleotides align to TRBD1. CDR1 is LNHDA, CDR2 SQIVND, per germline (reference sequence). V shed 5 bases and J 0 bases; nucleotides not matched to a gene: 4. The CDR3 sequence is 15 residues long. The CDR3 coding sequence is TGTGCCAGTAGTGCACAGGGGGCGGTGAACACTGAAGCTTTCTTT. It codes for CASSAQGAVNTEAFF. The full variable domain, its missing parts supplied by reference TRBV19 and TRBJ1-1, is DGGITQSPKYLFRKEGQNVTLSCEQNLNHDAMYWYRQDPGQGLRLIYYSQIVNDFQKGDIAEGYSVSREKKESFPLTVTSAQKNPTAFYLCASSAQGAVNTEAFFGQGTRLTVV.

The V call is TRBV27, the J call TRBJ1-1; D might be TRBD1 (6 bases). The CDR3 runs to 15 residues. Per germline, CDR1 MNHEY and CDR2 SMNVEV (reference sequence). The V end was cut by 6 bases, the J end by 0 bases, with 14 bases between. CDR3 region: CASRPRGGMNTEAFF. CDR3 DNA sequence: TGTGCCAGCAGGCCAAGGGGGGGCATGAACACTGAAGCTTTCTTT.

The CDR3 is CASSLDTGHEQYF. The CDR3 region has the DNA TGTGCCAGCAGTTTGGACACGGGTCACGAGCAGTACTTC. The chain has TRBV27 and TRBJ2-7; the D gene is possibly TRBD1 (5 bases). The CDR3 sequence is 13 residues long. V was shortened by 3 bases and J by 5 bases, with 11 bases between the two germline ends. Germline CDR1 MNHEY, CDR2 SMNVEV (reference sequence).

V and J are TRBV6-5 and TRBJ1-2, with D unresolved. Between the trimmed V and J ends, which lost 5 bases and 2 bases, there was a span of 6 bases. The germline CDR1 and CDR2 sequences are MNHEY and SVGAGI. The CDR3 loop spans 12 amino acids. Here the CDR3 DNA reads TGTGCCAGCAGTACTCCGAACTATGGCTACACCTTC. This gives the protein CASSTPNYGYTF.

The CDR3 region is CASSHLETGESGNTIYF. Here the CDR3 DNA reads TGCGCCAGCAGCCACCTTGAAACAGGGGAATCTGGAAACACCATATATTTT. This chain connects TRBV4-3 to TRBJ1-3; 7 bases line up with TRBD1. There are 17 residues in the CDR3. The V segment lost 3 bases and the J segment 1 base; nucleotides outside the gene matches: 9. CDR1 LGHNA and CDR2 YSLEER come from the germline V gene.

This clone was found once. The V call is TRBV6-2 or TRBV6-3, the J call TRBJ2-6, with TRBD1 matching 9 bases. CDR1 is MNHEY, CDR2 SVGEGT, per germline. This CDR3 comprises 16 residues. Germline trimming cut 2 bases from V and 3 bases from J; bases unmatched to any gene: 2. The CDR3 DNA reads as TGTGCCAGCAGTTACGGACAGGGGAGTGGGGCCAACGTCCTGACTTTC. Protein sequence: CASSYGQGSGANVLTF.

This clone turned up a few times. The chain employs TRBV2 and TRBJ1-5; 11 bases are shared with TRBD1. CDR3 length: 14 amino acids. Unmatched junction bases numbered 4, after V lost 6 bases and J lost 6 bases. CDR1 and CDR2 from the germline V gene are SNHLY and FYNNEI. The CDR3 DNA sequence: TGTGCCAGCAGGGGACAGGGGGTCTCTCAGCCCCAGCATTTT. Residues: CASRGQGVSQPQHF.

The chain's CDR3 is CASSYSSGTGDQPQHF. CDR3 in DNA: TGCGCCAGCAGCTACTCCTCCGGGACAGGGGATCAGCCCCAGCATTTT. The chain joins TRBV4-1 to TRBJ1-5; 10 bases line up with TRBD1. The germline gives CDR1 MGHRA, CDR2 YSYEKL. V lost 5 bases and J lost 5; bases outside the gene matches: 9. The CDR3 runs to 16 residues.

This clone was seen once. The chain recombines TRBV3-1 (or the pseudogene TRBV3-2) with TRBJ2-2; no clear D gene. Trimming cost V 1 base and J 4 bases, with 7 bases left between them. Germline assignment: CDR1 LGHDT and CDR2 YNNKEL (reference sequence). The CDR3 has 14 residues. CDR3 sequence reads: CASSQAGTTGELFF. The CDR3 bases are TGTGCCAGCAGCCAAGCAGGCACCACCGGGGAGCTGTTTTTT.

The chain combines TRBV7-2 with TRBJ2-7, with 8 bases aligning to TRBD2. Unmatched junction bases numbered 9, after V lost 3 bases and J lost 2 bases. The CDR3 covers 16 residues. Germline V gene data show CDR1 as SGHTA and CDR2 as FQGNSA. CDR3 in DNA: TGTGCCAGCAGCTTGGTCGGGCGGGGGGTCCCCTACGAGCAGTACTTC. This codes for CASSLVGRGVPYEQYF.

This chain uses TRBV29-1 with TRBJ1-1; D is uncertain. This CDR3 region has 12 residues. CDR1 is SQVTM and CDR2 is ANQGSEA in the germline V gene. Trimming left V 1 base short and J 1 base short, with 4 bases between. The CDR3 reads CSVEAGNTEAFF. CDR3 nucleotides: TGCAGCGTTGAAGCAGGGAACACTGAAGCTTTCTTT. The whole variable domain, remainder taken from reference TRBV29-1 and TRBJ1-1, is SAVISQKPSRDICQRGTSLTIQCQVDSQVTMMFWYRQQPGQSLTLIATANQGSEATYESGFVIDKFPISRPNLTFSTLTVSNMSPEDSSIYLCSVEAGNTEAFFGQGTRLTVV.

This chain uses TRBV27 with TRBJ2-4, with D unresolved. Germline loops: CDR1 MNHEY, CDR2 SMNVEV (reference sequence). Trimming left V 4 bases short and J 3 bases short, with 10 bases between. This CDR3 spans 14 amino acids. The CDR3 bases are TGTGCCAGCAGTTCCAACACAAACAAAAACATTCAGTACTTC. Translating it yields CASSSNTNKNIQYF.

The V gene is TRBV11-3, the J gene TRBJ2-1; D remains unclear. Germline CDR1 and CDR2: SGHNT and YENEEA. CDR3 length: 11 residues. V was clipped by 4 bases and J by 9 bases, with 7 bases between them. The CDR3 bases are TGTGCCAGCAGCTCTACAGCTGAGCAGTTCTTC. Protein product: CASSSTAEQFF.

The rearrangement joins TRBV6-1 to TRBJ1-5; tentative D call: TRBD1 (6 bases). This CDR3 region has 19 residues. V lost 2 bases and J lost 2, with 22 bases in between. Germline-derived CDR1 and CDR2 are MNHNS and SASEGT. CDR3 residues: CASSETQNRVVLGNQPQHF. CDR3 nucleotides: TGTGCCAGCAGTGAAACGCAGAACAGGGTGGTTTTGGGCAATCAGCCCCAGCATTTT.

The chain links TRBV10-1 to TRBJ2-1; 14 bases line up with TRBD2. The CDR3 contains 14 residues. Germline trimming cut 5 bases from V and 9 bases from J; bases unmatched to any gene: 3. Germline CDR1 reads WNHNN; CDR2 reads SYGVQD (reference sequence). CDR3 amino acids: CASSRLAGGGEQFF. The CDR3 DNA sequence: TGCGCCAGCAGTAGACTAGCGGGGGGGGGTGAGCAGTTCTTC.

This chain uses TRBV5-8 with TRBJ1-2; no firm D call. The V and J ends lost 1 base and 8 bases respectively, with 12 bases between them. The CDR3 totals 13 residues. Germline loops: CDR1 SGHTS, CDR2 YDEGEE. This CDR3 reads CASSLTGNWGYTF. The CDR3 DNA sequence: TGTGCCAGCAGCTTGACCGGGAACTGGGGCTACACCTTC.

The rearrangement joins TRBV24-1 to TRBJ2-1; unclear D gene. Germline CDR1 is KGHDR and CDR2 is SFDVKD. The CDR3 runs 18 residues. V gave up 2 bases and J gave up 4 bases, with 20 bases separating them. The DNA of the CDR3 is TGTGCCACCAGTGATTATGGTGGCGGCTCGAACATATACAATGAGCAGTTCTTC. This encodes CATSDYGGGSNIYNEQFF.

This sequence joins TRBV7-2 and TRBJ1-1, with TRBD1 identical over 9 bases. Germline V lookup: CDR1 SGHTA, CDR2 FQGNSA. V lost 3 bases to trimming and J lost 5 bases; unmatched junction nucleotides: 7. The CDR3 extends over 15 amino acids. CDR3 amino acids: CASSFRQGEGTEAFF. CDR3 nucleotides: TGTGCCAGCAGCTTCAGACAGGGGGAGGGGACTGAAGCTTTCTTT.

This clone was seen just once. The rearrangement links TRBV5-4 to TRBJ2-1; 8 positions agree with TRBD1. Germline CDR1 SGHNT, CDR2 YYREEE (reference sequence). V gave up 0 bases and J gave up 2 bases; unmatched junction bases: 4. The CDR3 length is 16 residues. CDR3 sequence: CASSLGQGATYNEQFF. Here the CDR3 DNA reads TGTGCCAGCAGCTTGGGGCAGGGGGCGACCTACAATGAGCAGTTCTTC.